This T cell receptor beta chain originates from a study of CD8 T cells in ankylosing spondylitis. Overall study results and limits: It appeared that ankylosing spondylitis blood was characterized by a TCR beta motif of roughly 8 highly homologous variants.

This clonotype was counted ten times or more. Antigen: not known. One entry per CDR3 protein, called by TCRdb with MiXCR from the 5' RACE reads. This sample carries about 90,000 distinct CDR3 sequences, roughly 9% of them seen once, and the ten largest clones take 30% to 35%. J was trimmed by 3 bases and V by 1 base; bases with no gene match: 0. The CDR3 consists of 14 residues. CDR1 DFQATT and CDR2 SNEGSKA come from the germline V gene (reference sequence). The sequence came from a male donor with ankylosing spondylitis. This rearrangement joins TRBV20-1 to TRBJ2-2; 9 bases are a match to TRBD2. The sample consisted of blood, either unsorted or a sorted T cell fraction (not recorded which). DNA for the CDR3: TGCAGTGCTAGAGGGACTAGCGACACCGGGGAGCTGTTTTTT. Protein sequence: CSARGTSDTGELFF.